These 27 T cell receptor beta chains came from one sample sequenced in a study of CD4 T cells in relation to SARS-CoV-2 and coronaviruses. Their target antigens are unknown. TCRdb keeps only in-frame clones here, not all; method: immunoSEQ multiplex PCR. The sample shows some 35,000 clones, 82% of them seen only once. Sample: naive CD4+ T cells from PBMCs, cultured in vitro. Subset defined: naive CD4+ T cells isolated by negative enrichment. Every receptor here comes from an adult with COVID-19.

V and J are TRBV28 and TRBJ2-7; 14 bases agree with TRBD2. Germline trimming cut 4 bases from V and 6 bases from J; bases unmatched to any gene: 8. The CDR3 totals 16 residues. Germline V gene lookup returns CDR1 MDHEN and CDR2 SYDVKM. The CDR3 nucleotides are TGTGCCAGCAGTTCGGGGACTAGCGGGAGCATCGCCGAGCAGTACTTC. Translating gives CASSSGTSGSIAEQYF. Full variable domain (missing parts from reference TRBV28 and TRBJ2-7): DVKVTQSSRYLVKRTGEKVFLECVQDMDHENMFWYRQDPGLGLRLIYFSYDVKMKEKGDIPEGYSVSREKKERFSLILESASTNQTSMYLCASSSGTSGSIAEQYFGPGTRLTVT.

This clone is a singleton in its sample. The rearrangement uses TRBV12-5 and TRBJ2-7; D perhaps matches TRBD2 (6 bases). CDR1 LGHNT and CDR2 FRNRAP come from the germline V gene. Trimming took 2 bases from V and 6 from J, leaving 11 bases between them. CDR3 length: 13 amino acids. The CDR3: CASGLRGGTEQYF. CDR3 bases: TGTGCTAGTGGTTTGAGAGGAGGGACCGAGCAGTACTTC.

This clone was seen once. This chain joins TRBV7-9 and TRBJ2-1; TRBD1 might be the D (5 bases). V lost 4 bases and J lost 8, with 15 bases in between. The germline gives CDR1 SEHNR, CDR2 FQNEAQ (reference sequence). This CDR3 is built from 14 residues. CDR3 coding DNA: TGTGCCAGCAGCTCTCGGACGTGGGGCGATGAGCAGTTCTTC. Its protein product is CASSSRTWGDEQFF.

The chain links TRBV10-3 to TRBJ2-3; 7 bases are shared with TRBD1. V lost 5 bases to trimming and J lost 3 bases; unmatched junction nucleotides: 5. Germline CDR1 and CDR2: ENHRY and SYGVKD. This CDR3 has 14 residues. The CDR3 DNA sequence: TGTGCCATCAGTAAGACAGGGTTGACAGATACGCAGTATTTT. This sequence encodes CAISKTGLTDTQYF.

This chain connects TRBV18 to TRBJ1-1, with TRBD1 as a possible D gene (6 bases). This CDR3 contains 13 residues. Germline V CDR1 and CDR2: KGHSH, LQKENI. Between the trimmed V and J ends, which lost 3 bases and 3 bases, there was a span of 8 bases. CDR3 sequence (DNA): TGTGCCAGCTCACCGGACAGACACACTGAAGCTTTCTTT. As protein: CASSPDRHTEAFF. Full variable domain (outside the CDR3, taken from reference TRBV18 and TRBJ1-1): NAGVMQNPRHLVRRRGQEARLRCSPMKGHSHVYWYRQLPEEGLKFMVYLQKENIIDESGMPKERFSAEFPKEGPSILRIQQVVRGDSAAYFCASSPDRHTEAFFGQGTRLTVV.

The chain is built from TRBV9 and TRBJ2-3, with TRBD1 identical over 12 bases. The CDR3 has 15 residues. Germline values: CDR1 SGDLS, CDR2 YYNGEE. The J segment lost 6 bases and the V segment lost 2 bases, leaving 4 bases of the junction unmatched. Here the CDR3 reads CASSVGQGALDTQYF. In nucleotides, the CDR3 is TGTGCCAGCAGCGTGGGACAGGGGGCGCTTGATACGCAGTATTTT. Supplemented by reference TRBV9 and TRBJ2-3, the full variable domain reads DSGVTQTPKHLITATGQRVTLRCSPRSGDLSVYWYQQSLDQGLQFLIQYYNGEERAKGNILERFSAQQFPDLHSELNLSSLELGDSALYFCASSVGQGALDTQYFGPGTRLTVL.

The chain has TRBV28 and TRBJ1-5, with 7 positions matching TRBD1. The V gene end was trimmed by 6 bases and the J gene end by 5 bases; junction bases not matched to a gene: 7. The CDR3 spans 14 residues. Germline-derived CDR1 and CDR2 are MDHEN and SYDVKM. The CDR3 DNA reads TGTGCCAGCAGGTTGACAGGGTTGGATCAGCCCCAGCATTTT. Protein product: CASRLTGLDQPQHF.

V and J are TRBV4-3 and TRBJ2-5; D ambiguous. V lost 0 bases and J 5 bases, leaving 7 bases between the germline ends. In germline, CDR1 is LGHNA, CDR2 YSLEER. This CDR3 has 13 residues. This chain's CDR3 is CASSQDHMETQYF. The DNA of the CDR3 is TGCGCCAGCAGCCAAGATCATATGGAGACCCAGTACTTC.

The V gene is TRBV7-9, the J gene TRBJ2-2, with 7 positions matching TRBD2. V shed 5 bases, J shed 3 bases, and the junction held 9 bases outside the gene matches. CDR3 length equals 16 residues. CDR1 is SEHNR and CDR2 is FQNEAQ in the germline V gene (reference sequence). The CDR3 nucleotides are TGTGCCAGCAGCCGGTCTAGCGGATCAGACACCGGGGAGCTGTTTTTT. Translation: CASSRSSGSDTGELFF. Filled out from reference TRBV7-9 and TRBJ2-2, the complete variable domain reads DTGVSQNPRHKITKRGQNVTFRCDPISEHNRLYWYRQTLGQGPEFLTYFQNEAQLEKSRLLSDRFSAERPKGSFSTLEIQRTEQGDSAMYLCASSRSSGSDTGELFFGEGSRLTVL.

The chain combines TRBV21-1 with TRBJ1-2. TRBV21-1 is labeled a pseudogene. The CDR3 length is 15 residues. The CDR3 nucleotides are TGTGCCAGCAGCAAGGTCCTGAAAGCTAACTATGGCTACACCTTC. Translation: CASSKVLKANYGYTF.

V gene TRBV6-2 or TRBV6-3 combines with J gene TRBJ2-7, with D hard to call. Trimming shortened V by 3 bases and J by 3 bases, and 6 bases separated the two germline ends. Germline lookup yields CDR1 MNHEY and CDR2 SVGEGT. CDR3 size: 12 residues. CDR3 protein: CASSYRFYEQYF. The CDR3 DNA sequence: TGTGCCAGCAGTTATCGCTTCTACGAGCAGTACTTC.

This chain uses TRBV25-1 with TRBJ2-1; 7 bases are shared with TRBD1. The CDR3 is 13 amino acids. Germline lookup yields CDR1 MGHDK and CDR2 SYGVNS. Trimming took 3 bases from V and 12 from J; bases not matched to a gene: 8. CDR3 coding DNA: TGTGCCAGCAGTGACTTCAGGGGGATGAGGCAGTTCTTC. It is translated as CASSDFRGMRQFF. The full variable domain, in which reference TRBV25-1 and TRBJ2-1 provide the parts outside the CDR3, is EADIYQTPRYLVIGTGKKITLECSQTMGHDKMYWYQQDPGMELHLIHYSYGVNSTEKGDLSSESTVSRIRTEHFPLTLESARPSHTSQYLCASSDFRGMRQFFGPGTRLTVL.

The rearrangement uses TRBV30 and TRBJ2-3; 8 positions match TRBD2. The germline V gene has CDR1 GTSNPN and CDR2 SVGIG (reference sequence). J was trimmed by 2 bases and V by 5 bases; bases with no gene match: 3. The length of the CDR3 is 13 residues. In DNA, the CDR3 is TGTGCCTGGCTAGCGGGCCCCACAGATACGCAGTATTTT. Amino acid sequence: CAWLAGPTDTQYF.

The CDR3 region is CASTSGTHTDTQYF. CDR3 DNA sequence: TGTGCCAGCACAAGCGGGACTCACACAGATACGCAGTATTTT. This chain links TRBV9 with TRBJ2-3, with TRBD2 matching 7 bases. The CDR3 loop spans 14 amino acids. The germline V gene encodes CDR1 SGDLS and CDR2 YYNGEE. V trimming: 6 bases; J trimming: 2 bases; junction bases outside the gene matches: 6.

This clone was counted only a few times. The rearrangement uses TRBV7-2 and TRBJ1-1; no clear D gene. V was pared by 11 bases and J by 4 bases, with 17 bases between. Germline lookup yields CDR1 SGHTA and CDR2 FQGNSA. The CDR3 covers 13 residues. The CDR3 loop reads CAGSRDRVTEAFF. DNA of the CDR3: TGTGCCGGATCGAGGGATAGAGTCACTGAAGCTTTCTTT.

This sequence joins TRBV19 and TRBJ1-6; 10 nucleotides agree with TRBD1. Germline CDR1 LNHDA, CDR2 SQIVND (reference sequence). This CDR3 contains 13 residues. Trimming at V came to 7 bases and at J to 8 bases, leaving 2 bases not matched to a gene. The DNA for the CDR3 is TGTGCCAGTATGGGGACAGGGGATTCACCCCTCCACTTT. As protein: CASMGTGDSPLHF.

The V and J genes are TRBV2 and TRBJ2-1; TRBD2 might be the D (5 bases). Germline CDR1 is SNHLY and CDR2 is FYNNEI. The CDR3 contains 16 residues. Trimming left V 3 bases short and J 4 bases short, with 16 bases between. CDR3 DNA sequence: TGTGCCAGCAGTGACCCGTGGGCGGGCCCTTACAATGAGCAGTTCTTC. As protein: CASSDPWAGPYNEQFF.

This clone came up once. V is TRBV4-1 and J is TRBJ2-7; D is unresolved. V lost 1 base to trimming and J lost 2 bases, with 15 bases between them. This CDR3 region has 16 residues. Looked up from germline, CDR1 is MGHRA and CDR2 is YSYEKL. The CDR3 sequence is CASSQAAHHPPYEQYF. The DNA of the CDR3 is TGCGCCAGCAGCCAAGCGGCGCACCATCCCCCCTACGAGCAGTACTTC.

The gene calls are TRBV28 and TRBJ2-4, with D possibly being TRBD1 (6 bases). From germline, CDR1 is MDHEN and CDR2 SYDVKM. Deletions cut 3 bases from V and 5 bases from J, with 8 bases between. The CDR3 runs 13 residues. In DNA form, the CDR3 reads TGTGCCAGCAGTTTGTACAGGGAAAACATTCAGTACTTC. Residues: CASSLYRENIQYF.

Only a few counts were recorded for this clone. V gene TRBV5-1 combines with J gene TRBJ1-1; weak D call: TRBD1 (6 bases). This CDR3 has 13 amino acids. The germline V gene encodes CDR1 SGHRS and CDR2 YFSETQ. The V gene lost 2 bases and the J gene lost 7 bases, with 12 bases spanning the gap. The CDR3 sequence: CASSLQGWGEAFF. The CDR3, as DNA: TGCGCCAGCAGCTTACAGGGTTGGGGTGAAGCTTTCTTT. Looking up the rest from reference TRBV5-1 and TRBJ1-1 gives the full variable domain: KAGVTQTPRYLIKTRGQQVTLSCSPISGHRSVSWYQQTPGQGLQFLFEYFSETQRNKGNFPGRFSGRQFSNSRSEMNVSTLELGDSALYLCASSLQGWGEAFFGQGTRLTVV.

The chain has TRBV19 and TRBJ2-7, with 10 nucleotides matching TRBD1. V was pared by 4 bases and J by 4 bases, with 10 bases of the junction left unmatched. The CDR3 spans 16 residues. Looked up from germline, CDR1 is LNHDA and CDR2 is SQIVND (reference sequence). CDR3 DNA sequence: TGTGCCAGTAGTACCGGGGACAGGGGCGCCTTTTACGAGCAGTACTTC. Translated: CASSTGDRGAFYEQYF.

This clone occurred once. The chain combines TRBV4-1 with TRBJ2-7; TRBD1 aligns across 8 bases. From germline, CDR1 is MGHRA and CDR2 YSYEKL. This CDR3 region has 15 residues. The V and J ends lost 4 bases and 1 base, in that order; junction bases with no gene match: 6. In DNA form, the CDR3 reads TGCGCCAGCAGCCCAGACAGGGGAAGGTCCTACGAGCAGTACTTC. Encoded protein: CASSPDRGRSYEQYF.

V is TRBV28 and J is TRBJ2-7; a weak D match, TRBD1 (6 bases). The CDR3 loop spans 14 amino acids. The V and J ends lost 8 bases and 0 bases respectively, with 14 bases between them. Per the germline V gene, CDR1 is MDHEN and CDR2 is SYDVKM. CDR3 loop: CASGLVDSSYEQYF. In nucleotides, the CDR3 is TGTGCCAGCGGGTTAGTGGACAGCTCCTACGAGCAGTACTTC. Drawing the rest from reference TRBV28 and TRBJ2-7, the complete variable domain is DVKVTQSSRYLVKRTGEKVFLECVQDMDHENMFWYRQDPGLGLRLIYFSYDVKMKEKGDIPEGYSVSREKKERFSLILESASTNQTSMYLCASGLVDSSYEQYFGPGTRLTVT.

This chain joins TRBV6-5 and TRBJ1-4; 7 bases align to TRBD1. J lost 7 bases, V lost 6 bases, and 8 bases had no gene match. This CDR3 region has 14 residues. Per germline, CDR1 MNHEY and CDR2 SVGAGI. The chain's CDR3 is CASRRTGVREKLFF. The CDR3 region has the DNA TGTGCCAGCAGACGCACAGGGGTACGTGAAAAACTGTTTTTT.

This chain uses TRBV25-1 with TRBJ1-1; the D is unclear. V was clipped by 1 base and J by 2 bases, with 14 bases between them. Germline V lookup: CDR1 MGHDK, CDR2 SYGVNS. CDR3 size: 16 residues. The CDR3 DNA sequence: TGTGCCAGCAGTGAATGGACTGTAGGTGGAAACACTGAAGCTTTCTTT. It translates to CASSEWTVGGNTEAFF.

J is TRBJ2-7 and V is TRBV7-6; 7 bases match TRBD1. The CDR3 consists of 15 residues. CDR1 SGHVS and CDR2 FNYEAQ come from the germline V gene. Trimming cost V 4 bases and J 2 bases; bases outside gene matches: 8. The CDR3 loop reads CASSYGTATTYEQYF. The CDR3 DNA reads TGTGCCAGCAGCTACGGGACAGCAACAACCTACGAGCAGTACTTC.

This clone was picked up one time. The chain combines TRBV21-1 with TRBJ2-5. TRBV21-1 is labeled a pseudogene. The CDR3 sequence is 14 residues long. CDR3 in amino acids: CASSIKKGDLTQYF. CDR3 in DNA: TGTGCCAGCAGCATAAAGAAGGGGGACTTGACCCAGTACTTC.